Given below is one TCR beta chain in context. As yet, its antigen is unknown. Original handling: From ImmunoSEQ came sequences covering only the junction and carrying no quality scores, so filtering differed. The repertoire was sequenced with immunoSEQ multiplex PCR; TCRdb's copy has only in-frame clones and lacks some. That table gives V, J and clone size, and the DNA gave D and trimming. Among some 2.4 million clones listed, 93% were seen once. This specimen belongs to a study of shared clonotypes between healthy human individuals. Study-level points and caveats: Among the subsets, naive ones generally showed larger estimated richness than memory ones.

Trimming removed 4 bases at V and 6 bases at J, with 3 bases between. The CDR3 spans 10 residues. Germline V lookup: CDR1 DFQATT, CDR2 SNEGSKA (reference sequence). The sequence was obtained from a man aged 18 to 29 in good health. Some clones in this sample may be carry-over from other donors' samples. Input material: naive CD4+ T cells from PBMCs. The subset is: CD45RA+ positively selected. This chain links TRBV20-1 with TRBJ2-2, with D unresolved. The CDR3 loop is CSAISGELFF. CDR3 in DNA: TGCAGTGCTATATCCGGGGAGCTGTTTTTT.